This T cell receptor (beta chain) was identified during a study of T cells expressing NK-cell markers. On the study more broadly: Investigators obtained TCR beta repertoires from sorted CD3+CD56+NKG2C+, CD3+CD56+NKG2C- and CD3+CD56-NKG2C+ T cells. General study findings and limits: In a handful of donors, dominant NKG2C+ clonotypes were roughly 1.0-8% of CD8+ T cells.

Germline V lookup: CDR1 SEHNR, CDR2 FQNEAQ (reference sequence). This CDR3 contains 16 residues. Concerning this clonotype: The antigen remains undetermined.

5'RACE template switching with UMIs produced the TCR beta cDNA. After re-calling the 5' RACE reads, TCRdb lists one entry per CDR3 protein, DNA absent. The sample table includes under 200,000 distinct CDR3 sequences. V usage is TRBV7-9 and J usage is TRBJ1-1; without DNA, the TCRdb call of TRBD1 cannot be checked. The sequencing sample was made of blood T cells: a sorted CD56 or NKG2C T cell subset, CD4+ or CD8+ T cells, or bulk PBMC T cells (not recorded which). This clonotype was obtained from a woman aged 18 to 75 in good health. The CDR3 sequence is CASSPGVPPLNTEAFF.